This T cell receptor beta chain was identified during a study of shared clonotypes between healthy human individuals. Selected positively for CCR7 and CD45RO-negative, naive CD8 cells excluded terminally differentiated effector memory CD45RA+ cells. Between the trimmed V and J ends, which lost 5 bases and 0 bases, there was a span of 14 bases. CDR3 length equals 15 residues. The germline V gene encodes CDR1 GTSNPN and CDR2 SVGIG (reference sequence). Original analysis: Junction-only immunoSEQ sequences carried no quality scores, so filtering differed. The table came from immunoSEQ multiplex PCR; TCRdb's copy has only in-frame clones and leaves some out. V and J calls and clone size are copied from that table; D and trimming were computed from the DNA. The repertoire holds about 2 million clones, roughly 95% seen once, with about 1.1% in the top ten.

The sequenced material came from naive CD8+ T cells sorted from blood. The receptor was isolated from a young man in good health. V gene TRBV30 combines with J gene TRBJ1-5; D call uncertain. The CDR3 loop reads CAWGREDFSNQPQHF. The CDR3 coding sequence is TGTGCCTGGGGTAGAGAGGATTTTAGCAATCAGCCCCAGCATTTT. The whole variable domain, filled in from reference TRBV30 and TRBJ1-5, reads SQTIHQWPATLVQPVGSPLSLECTVEGTSNPNLYWYRQAAGRGLQLLFYSVGIGQISSEVPQNLSASRPQDRQFILSSKKLLLSDSGFYLCAWGREDFSNQPQHFGDGTRLSIL.